Below are 22 T cell receptor beta chains sequenced from a single sample in a study of blood T cell repertoires in COVID-19. The repertoire was sequenced with immunoSEQ multiplex PCR; TCRdb's copy has only in-frame clones and lacks some. The sample lists around 100,000 clones; about 80% were seen once. The sequenced material came from peripheral blood. The receptors were sampled from an older woman with acute or convalescent COVID-19.

The V gene is TRBV10-2, the J gene TRBJ1-1; D is ambiguous. V lost 3 bases, J lost 6 bases, and 11 bases lay in between. This CDR3 contains 13 residues. Looked up from germline, CDR1 is WSHSY and CDR2 is SAAADI. The CDR3 spells CASSDRVIPEAFF. DNA of the CDR3: TGCGCCAGCAGTGATCGGGTTATCCCTGAAGCTTTCTTT.

This rearrangement joins TRBV4-1 to TRBJ1-1; D gene ambiguous. V gave up 3 bases and J gave up 10 bases, with 15 bases separating them. The CDR3 is 13 amino acids. CDR1 is MGHRA and CDR2 is YSYEKL in the germline V gene. The CDR3 reads CASSQGALGSAFF. As DNA, the CDR3 is TGCGCCAGCAGCCAGGGAGCCCTCGGATCAGCTTTCTTT.

This clone was observed once. The chain carries TRBV25-1 and TRBJ1-5; a weak D match, TRBD1 (5 bases). Germline CDR1 MGHDK, CDR2 SYGVNS. This CDR3 is 15 amino acids long. Trimming stripped 2 bases from V and 7 bases from J, with 15 bases between. Here the CDR3 reads CASSEAVGAEQPQHF. CDR3 bases: TGTGCCAGCAGTGAAGCGGTTGGGGCGGAACAGCCCCAGCATTTT.

In its sample, this clone was seen once. CDR3 protein: CASSLDIGTGIEQYF. CDR3 nucleotides: TGTGCCAGCAGCTTAGACATCGGGACAGGTATCGAGCAGTACTTC. The chain combines TRBV7-2 with TRBJ2-7, with 8 bases fitting TRBD1. CDR1 SGHTA and CDR2 FQGNSA come from the germline V gene. The CDR3 spans 15 residues. V was clipped by 1 base and J by 6 bases; unmatched bases: 8.

This sequence joins TRBV20-1 and TRBJ2-3, with 7 bases aligning to TRBD1. The CDR3 runs to 15 residues. Germline-derived CDR1 and CDR2 are DFQATT and SNEGSKA (reference sequence). Unmatched junction bases numbered 10, after V lost 3 bases and J lost 4 bases. This CDR3 reads CSASGRGYRADTQYF. The CDR3 DNA is TGCAGTGCTAGTGGCAGGGGGTATCGTGCAGATACGCAGTATTTT.

The chain uses TRBV7-2 and TRBJ1-1; D gene unclear. The CDR3 is 13 amino acids. In germline, CDR1 is SGHTA, CDR2 FQGNSA. Trimming took off 5 bases at V and 2 bases at J, with 9 bases between the two ends. The CDR3 DNA reads as TGTGCCAGCAGCCTCTCCTACAACACTGAAGCTTTCTTT. As protein: CASSLSYNTEAFF.

The chain uses TRBV5-1 and TRBJ1-1; D not resolved. V shed 6 bases and J shed 0 bases, with 15 bases lying between them. This CDR3 comprises 15 residues. CDR1 and CDR2 from the germline V gene are SGHRS and YFSETQ. CDR3 amino acids: CASKAGINLNTEAFF. The CDR3 region has the DNA TGCGCCAGCAAAGCGGGGATAAACCTGAACACTGAAGCTTTCTTT.

This chain uses TRBV18 with TRBJ1-3, with TRBD1 matching over 9 bases. CDR3 size: 15 residues. The V gene's germline CDR1 is KGHSH and CDR2 LQKENI. Losses at the gene ends were 6 bases for V and 5 bases for J; bases not matched to a gene: 8. The CDR3 sequence: CASSPDRGGRNTIYF. For the CDR3, the DNA is TGTGCCAGCTCGCCGGACAGGGGTGGACGAAACACCATATATTTT. The full variable domain, rest sourced from reference TRBV18 and TRBJ1-3, is NAGVMQNPRHLVRRRGQEARLRCSPMKGHSHVYWYRQLPEEGLKFMVYLQKENIIDESGMPKERFSAEFPKEGPSILRIQQVVRGDSAAYFCASSPDRGGRNTIYFGEGSWLTVV.

DNA for the CDR3: TGTGCCAGCAGCTCGGGACTAGCGCTCGAGCAGTACGTC. Its translation: CASSSGLALEQYV. The gene calls are TRBV11-1 and TRBJ2-7; 10 nucleotides match TRBD2. The CDR3 loop spans 13 amino acids. Germline lookup yields CDR1 SGHAT and CDR2 FQDESV (reference sequence). Trimming took 4 bases from V and 6 from J; bases not matched to a gene: 3.

This clone has just one count. The chain recombines TRBV18 with TRBJ1-6; 9 bases match TRBD1. Germline V gives CDR1 KGHSH, CDR2 LQKENI. With V trimmed by 6 bases and J by 7 bases, 4 bases remained unmatched. The CDR3 contains 14 residues. In DNA, the CDR3 is TGTGCCAGCTCGACAGGGGGAGGGAATTCACCCCTCCACTTT. It yields the protein CASSTGGGNSPLHF.

The chain recombines TRBV7-9 with TRBJ1-1; the match to TRBD1 covers 8 bases. Per the germline V gene, CDR1 is SEHNR and CDR2 is FQNEAQ (reference sequence). J gave up 1 base and V 5 bases, and 9 bases lay outside the gene matches. The CDR3 has 16 amino acids. CDR3 in amino acids: CASSQRQGLPNTEAFF. CDR3 coding DNA: TGTGCCAGCAGCCAAAGACAGGGGCTACCGAACACTGAAGCTTTCTTT.

In DNA form, the CDR3 reads TGTGCCAGTAGTCTTAGGCGGGGGACCTACGAGCAGTACTTC. Residues: CASSLRRGTYEQYF. This rearrangement joins TRBV19 to TRBJ2-7; TRBD2 matches at 7 bases. The length of the CDR3 is 14 residues. Looked up from germline, CDR1 is LNHDA and CDR2 is SQIVND (reference sequence). The ends lost 5 bases at V and 2 bases at J; junction bases unmatched: 6.

J is TRBJ1-1 and V is TRBV7-9; TRBD1 agrees at 7 bases. CDR1 is SEHNR, CDR2 FQNEAQ, per germline (reference sequence). The CDR3 sequence is 15 residues long. The junction had 10 bases not matched to a gene; V was cut back by 5 bases and J by 4 bases. The CDR3 nucleotides are TGTGCCAGCAGCCTCCAGGGGGGATTGGGCACTGAAGCTTTCTTT. Protein: CASSLQGGLGTEAFF.

This clone was observed a handful of times. The chain recombines TRBV30 with TRBJ1-1, with 10 bases aligning to TRBD1. Trimming cost V 0 bases and J 8 bases; bases outside gene matches: 3. Germline V gives CDR1 GTSNPN, CDR2 SVGIG (reference sequence). The CDR3 length is 13 residues. In DNA, the CDR3 is TGTGCCTGGAGTGTACGGACAGGGGGAGAAGCTTTCTTT. The encoded protein is CAWSVRTGGEAFF.

The CDR3 DNA reads TGTGCCAGCAGTGTGGGCCTTACCGGGGAGCTGTTTTTT. Protein sequence: CASSVGLTGELFF. The chain couples TRBV2 to TRBJ2-2; no definite D call. CDR3 length: 13 residues. The germline V and J ends were trimmed by 4 bases and 5 bases, with 8 bases remaining between them. Germline V lookup: CDR1 SNHLY, CDR2 FYNNEI.

V gene TRBV2 combines with J gene TRBJ2-5; possible D gene TRBD1, 6 bases. There are 13 residues in the CDR3. Trimming took off 3 bases at V and 7 bases at J, with 12 bases between the two ends. Germline loops: CDR1 SNHLY, CDR2 FYNNEI. In DNA, the CDR3 is TGTGCCAGCAGTGAGGGGACAACAGGGACCCAGTACTTC. Translating it yields CASSEGTTGTQYF.

The chain uses TRBV7-9 and TRBJ1-6, with unresolved D. Trimming pared 3 bases from V and 7 bases from J, leaving 13 bases between. CDR1 and CDR2 from the germline V gene are SEHNR and FQNEAQ (reference sequence). The CDR3 runs 15 residues. CDR3 bases: TGTGCCAGCAGCTTGGGTAGCGCAGACAATTCACCCCTCCACTTT. Translating it yields CASSLGSADNSPLHF. The full variable domain, completed using reference TRBV7-9 and TRBJ1-6, is DTGVSQNPRHKITKRGQNVTFRCDPISEHNRLYWYRQTLGQGPEFLTYFQNEAQLEKSRLLSDRFSAERPKGSFSTLEIQRTEQGDSAMYLCASSLGSADNSPLHFGNGTRLTVT.

V and J are TRBV7-2 and TRBJ2-5; 15 bases are shared with TRBD2. CDR1 is SGHTA and CDR2 is FQGNSA in the germline V gene. The trim removed 4 bases at V and 5 bases at J, leaving 8 bases unmatched. The CDR3 has 17 amino acids. CDR3 in amino acids: CASSSGLAGGPRETQYF. In nucleotides, the CDR3 is TGTGCCAGCAGCTCCGGACTAGCGGGGGGGCCGAGGGAGACCCAGTACTTC.

The gene calls are TRBV5-6 and TRBJ2-5, with D possibly matching TRBD1 (6 bases). V was pared by 0 bases and J by 2 bases, with 8 bases between. Germline V gene data show CDR1 as SGHDT and CDR2 as YYEEEE. The CDR3 totals 14 residues. The CDR3 DNA follows: TGTGCCAGCAGCTTGGGTCAGGGGCAAGAGACCCAGTACTTC. Protein sequence: CASSLGQGQETQYF.

The CDR3 protein is CASSSLAGITDTQYF. DNA of the CDR3: TGTGCCAGCAGCTCCCTAGCGGGGATCACAGATACGCAGTATTTT. This rearrangement joins TRBV9 to TRBJ2-3, with TRBD2 identical over 9 bases. Looked up from germline, CDR1 is SGDLS and CDR2 is YYNGEE. CDR3 length: 15 residues. The J segment lost 2 bases and the V segment lost 4 bases, leaving 5 bases of the junction unmatched. Variable domain in full (rest from reference TRBV9 and TRBJ2-3): DSGVTQTPKHLITATGQRVTLRCSPRSGDLSVYWYQQSLDQGLQFLIQYYNGEERAKGNILERFSAQQFPDLHSELNLSSLELGDSALYFCASSSLAGITDTQYFGPGTRLTVL.

The chain recombines TRBV18 with TRBJ1-1; a possible D gene is TRBD1 (5 bases). V lost 1 base, J lost 5 bases, and 11 bases lay in between. The CDR3 runs 14 residues. Germline V lookup: CDR1 KGHSH, CDR2 LQKENI. CDR3 residues: CASSPQAQGTEAFF. CDR3 nucleotides: TGTGCCAGCTCACCACAGGCGCAGGGAACTGAAGCTTTCTTT.

The V and J genes are TRBV7-2 and TRBJ2-3, with TRBD2 matching over 11 bases. CDR1 SGHTA and CDR2 FQGNSA come from the germline V gene. V lost 8 bases to trimming and J lost 8 bases; unmatched junction nucleotides: 12. The CDR3 spans 15 residues. CDR3 nucleotide sequence: TGTGCCAGCGGAGCGGTAGCTAGCGGGGGGACTACGCAGTATTTT. It encodes CASGAVASGGTTQYF.